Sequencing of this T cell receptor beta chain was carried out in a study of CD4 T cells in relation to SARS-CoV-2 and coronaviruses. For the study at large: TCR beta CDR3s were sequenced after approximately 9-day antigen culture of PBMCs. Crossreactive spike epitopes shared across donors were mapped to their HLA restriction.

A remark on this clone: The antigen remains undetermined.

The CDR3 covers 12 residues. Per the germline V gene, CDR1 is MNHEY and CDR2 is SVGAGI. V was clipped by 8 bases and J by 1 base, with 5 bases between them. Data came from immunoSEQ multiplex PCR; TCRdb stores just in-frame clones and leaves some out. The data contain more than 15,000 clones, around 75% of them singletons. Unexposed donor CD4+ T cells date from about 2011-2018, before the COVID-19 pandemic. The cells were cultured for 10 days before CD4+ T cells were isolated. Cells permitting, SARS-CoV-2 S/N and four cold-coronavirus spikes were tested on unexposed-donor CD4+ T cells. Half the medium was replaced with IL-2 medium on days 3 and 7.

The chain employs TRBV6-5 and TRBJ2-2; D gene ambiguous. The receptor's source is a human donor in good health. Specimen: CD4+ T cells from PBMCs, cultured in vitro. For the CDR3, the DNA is TGTGCCAGCGGGTGGAACACCGGGGAGCTGTTTTTT. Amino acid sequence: CASGWNTGELFF.